This TCR beta chain emerged from a study of shared clonotypes between healthy human individuals. Study outcomes and limitations: Some naive CD4 clonotypes, roughly 4.8%, turned up in common across several donors. Sampling was confined to blood; repertoires within tissues likely differ.

Subsets obtained from CD4+ cells comprised CD45RA+ naive and CD45RA-negative memory cells. V was trimmed by 2 bases and J by 6 bases, leaving 8 bases between them. Per the germline V gene, CDR1 is WSHSY and CDR2 is SAAADI. There are 12 residues in the CDR3. The method was immunoSEQ multiplex PCR; TCRdb's version includes in-frame clones alone and lacks a portion of them. The sample has around 2.5 million clones, 80% to 95% seen once. About this clone itself: The antigen is undetermined.

The clonotype was recovered from a man younger than 35 in good health. Some clones in this sample may be carry-over from other donors' samples. The material sequenced was naive CD4+ T cells from PBMCs. Subset reported: CD45RA+ positively selected. The chain combines TRBV10-2 with TRBJ2-7, with no clear D. The CDR3 coding sequence is TGCGCCAGCAGTGAGGTACAATCCGAGCAGTACTTC. Protein sequence: CASSEVQSEQYF.